The 8 T cell receptor beta chains below were found in one sample sequenced in a study of control samples from healthy donors and cancer patients. Using immunoSEQ multiplex PCR, the repertoire was profiled, and TCRdb retains in-frame clones only, with some absent. This table holds approximately 220,000 clones, around 94% found once. Sequences were obtained from blood. These TCRs come from a man aged 45 to 65 in good health.

The J gene is TRBJ1-3, the V gene TRBV23-1; no reliable D call. TRBV23-1 is placed among ORFs of uncertain function. Trimming took 7 bases from V and 0 from J, leaving 4 bases between them. The CDR3 has 12 amino acids. The CDR3 bases are TGCGCCAGCACCGGCTCTGGAAACACCATATATTTT. Amino acid sequence: CASTGSGNTIYF.

This chain joins TRBV2 and TRBJ2-5; 14 bases agree with TRBD2. V lost 5 bases, J lost 5 bases, and 13 bases stayed unmatched. CDR3 length: 18 residues. The germline V gene has CDR1 SNHLY and CDR2 FYNNEI. The CDR3 bases are TGTGCCAGCAGTTCCGGACTAGCGGGGGGCTTGTACAGCGAGACCCAGTACTTC. This encodes CASSSGLAGGLYSETQYF.

This chain joins TRBV2 and TRBJ1-4, with D hard to call. This CDR3 is 15 amino acids long. The V end lost 9 bases, the J end lost 0 bases, and 14 bases lay between the germline ends. CDR1 is SNHLY and CDR2 is FYNNEI in the germline V gene. The chain's CDR3 is CASGFKTPTNEKLFF. Here the CDR3 DNA reads TGTGCCAGTGGATTTAAGACACCAACTAATGAAAAACTGTTTTTT.

This clone showed up just once. This chain connects TRBV6-2 or TRBV6-3 to TRBJ1-1; 7 positions agree with TRBD1. The CDR3 loop spans 18 amino acids. V trimming: 4 bases; J trimming: 0 bases; junction bases outside the gene matches: 14. The germline gives CDR1 MNHEY, CDR2 SVGEGT. CDR3 sequence reads: CASSLFRRTGPMNTEAFF. As DNA, the CDR3 is TGTGCCAGCAGTTTGTTCAGGAGGACAGGTCCTATGAACACTGAAGCTTTCTTT.

V and J are TRBV7-2 and TRBJ1-5; 7 bases fit TRBD1. The CDR3 is 12 residues long. With V trimmed by 5 bases and J by 6 bases, 1 base remained unmatched. The germline gives CDR1 SGHTA, CDR2 FQGNSA. CDR3 nucleotides: TGTGCCAGCAGCCCAGGGGGTCAGCCCCAGCATTTT. This encodes CASSPGGQPQHF.

The chain has TRBV7-9 and TRBJ2-5; no firm D call. Per germline, CDR1 SEHNR and CDR2 FQNEAQ (reference sequence). V lost 6 bases, J lost 2 bases, and 13 bases lay in between. There are 14 residues in the CDR3. The CDR3 DNA is TGTGCCAGCAGACGACCAGGTCAACAAGAGACCCAGTACTTC. It codes for CASRRPGQQETQYF.

The CDR3 loop is CASSPDGGKGNTIYF. Here the CDR3 DNA reads TGTGCCAGCAGCCCCGACGGAGGAAAGGGAAACACCATATATTTT. The J gene is TRBJ1-3, the V gene TRBV5-4, with D unresolved. The CDR3 has 15 amino acids. Germline assignment: CDR1 SGHNT and CDR2 YYREEE (reference sequence). V shed 4 bases and J shed 4 bases, with 15 bases lying between them. Using reference TRBV5-4 and TRBJ1-3 for the parts outside the CDR3, the full variable domain is ETGVTQSPTHLIKTRGQQVTLRCSSQSGHNTVSWYQQALGQGPQFIFQYYREEENGRGNFPPRFSGLQFPNYSSELNVNALELDDSALYLCASSPDGGKGNTIYFGEGSWLTVV.

This chain links TRBV28 with TRBJ1-6; tentatively, D is TRBD1 (5 bases). Trimming removed 6 bases at V and 9 bases at J, with 18 bases between. Germline V gene lookup returns CDR1 MDHEN and CDR2 SYDVKM. The CDR3 has 15 amino acids. CDR3 coding DNA: TGTGCCAGCAGGAACGGGATGGGGGTAGGTTCACCCCTCCACTTT. Translating gives CASRNGMGVGSPLHF.